Detailed here is one T cell receptor beta chain. The antigen is not known. The CDR3 runs 15 residues. The data were taken from a study of monozygotic twins with inflammatory bowel disease. Findings and limits, study-wide: Repertoire similarity did not differ between concordant and discordant twins, possibly owing to limited power.

For each CDR3 protein, TCRdb gives one entry from its re-call of the 5' RACE reads, without DNA. The table for this sample gives 140,000 to 150,000 distinct CDR3 sequences. The sample was blood. This TCR came from a human donor with ulcerative colitis or Crohn's disease, or a healthy co-twin of an affected twin (not recorded which). The chain recombines TRBV12-3 or TRBV12-4 with TRBJ2-1; TCRdb gives TRBD2 as the D gene, but with no DNA this cannot be confirmed. CDR3 residues: CASSPGTSGRREQFF.